This T cell receptor (beta chain) was captured by sequencing in a study of Ad26.COV2.S vaccination and SARS-CoV-2 variants listed by TCRdb under 2021. Notes on the research overall: Donors in the vaccine arm were drawn from COV1001, a phase I-IIa trial of Ad26.COV2.S in healthy adults that was multicentre, randomized, double-blind and placebo-controlled. Ad26.COV2.S was administered intramuscularly at a dose of 5x10^10 or 1x10^11 viral particles, either as one shot or as two shots given 56 days apart. TCRbeta repertoire sequencing was used to assess the specificity and breadth of SARS-CoV-2-reactive T cell receptors after Ad26.COV2.S vaccination. A total of approximately 30 samples were included in the TCR-sequenced set, comprising approximately 20 Ad26.COV2.S vaccine recipients, 5 placebo recipients and 8 SARS-CoV-2 convalescent individuals. Participants in the trial were split at random into five groups of five each, receiving low-dose or high-dose Ad26.COV2.S once or twice, or else placebo on both occasions. Investigators did not know the trial group allocation while performing experiments and assessing outcomes. What the work shows at the level of the full study, not this receptor alone: After vaccination, substantial breadth of spike-specific CD8+ and CD4+ T cell responses was reported. Comparable non-spike TCR breadth was observed between vaccine and placebo recipients, consistent with only spike being contained in the vaccine. Spike-specific TCR breadth was higher in Ad26.COV2.S recipients than in placebo recipients (P = 0.0014). Comparing responses between vaccine doses or regimens was not something the study was powered to do. It was noted by the authors that total T cell responses may have been underestimated by the TCR breadth and depth analyses.

The immunoSEQ Assay was used to sequence TCRbeta CDR3 regions. After extraction, genomic DNA underwent amplification by bias-controlled multiplex PCR, followed by high-throughput sequencing. Per the authors' processing: To quantify the absolute abundance of every unique TCRbeta CDR3 region, sequences were collapsed and filtered. T cell fraction was estimated by normalization of TCRbeta template counts to usable DNA, with usable DNA being measured through amplification of reference genes present in all nucleated cells. Repertoire TCRs were annotated as SARS-CoV-2-specific by exact matching of V gene, CDR3 amino acid sequence and J gene to a known reactive TCR set. The reference SARS-CoV-2 TCR set was derived from MIRA and filtered for enrichment in COVID-19-positive ImmuneCODE repertoires, a step that removed public or cross-reactive TCRs. Drawing on the MIRA antigens, annotated TCRs were analysed further at the level of specific ORF or position within ORF. Breadth was defined as annotated unique rearrangements over total unique productive rearrangements; depth was the summed frequency of those rearrangements. Two-sided Wilcoxon rank-sum tests were used to compare TCR breadth between groups. As stored in TCRdb, this immuneACCESS dataset retains in-frame rearrangements with V and J assigned. A fraction of the clones does not appear; measured against another copy, unresolved V genes explain less than half of the discrepancy, and the remainder lacks a known reason. The V and J calls and clone size were taken over from that table, and D and trimming were inferred from the DNA. The sample profile shows about 400,000 clones; about 83% of them were found once. In total, the top ten clones hold around 7.4% of the sample.

The intended sense of this specimen's treatment or condition label: over 15 received Ad26.COV2.S at low or high dose, single or two shots; several received placebo; per-sample allocation not given. Repertoires of vaccine and placebo recipients were sequenced from samples collected on day 63 after the first injection. Between 29 July and 7 August 2020, Cohort 1b enrolled around 25 adults aged 18-55 years at one site in Boston, USA. Ad26.COV2.S was a replication-incompetent adenovirus type 26 vector that expressed a prefusion-stabilized SARS-CoV-2 spike protein derived from the original Wuhan strain. The table lists this clone with a count of one. Its cognate antigen has yet to be identified. No base qualities exist here, and no much larger clone lies one base off it. This clonotype originated in a person between 18 and 60 years old who received the Ad26.COV2.S COVID-19 vaccine or a placebo. Sequenced here: peripheral blood, sampled in a trial of Ad26.COV2.S vaccine versus placebo.

The DNA reads as follows: TGTGCCAGCAGCTTAACTAGGGGCACCTATGGCTACACCTTC. Its translation is CASSLTRGTYGYTF. The sequence is built from TRBV7-2 and TRBJ1-2; tentative D gene TRBD1, with 5 bases matching. The germline V gene supplies CDR1 SGHTA and CDR2 FQGNSA. V is pared back by 2 bases and J by 4 bases, with 11 bases lying between the germline termini. The CDR3 goes from the cysteine to the phenylalanine over 14 residues. The DNA shown is the 42-base CDR3, in frame from base 1.